A single sample gave rise to the 12 T cell receptor beta chains below, sequenced in a study of blood T cell dynamics during melanoma immunotherapy. TCRdb keeps only in-frame clones here, not all; method: immunoSEQ multiplex PCR. This sample carries under 20,000 clones, approximately 90% of them seen once, and the ten largest clones take around 7.8%. Time point described: week 3, after first cycle of checkpoint inhibitor. The specimen comprised blood, sampled from a patient treated with checkpoint blockade. These receptors all come from a human donor with melanoma.

This rearrangement joins TRBV29-1 to TRBJ1-4; no definite D call. CDR1 SQVTM and CDR2 ANQGSEA come from the germline V gene. This CDR3 contains 14 residues. V shed 6 bases and J shed 7 bases, with 18 bases lying between them. CDR3 in amino acids: CSVAKAGVGEKLFF. The CDR3 region has the DNA TGCAGCGTGGCGAAGGCTGGGGTGGGTGAAAAACTGTTTTTT.

The chain is built from TRBV12-5 and TRBJ2-5, with a possible D match to TRBD2 (6 bases). Looked up from germline, CDR1 is LGHNT and CDR2 is FRNRAP. V lost 6 bases to trimming and J lost 9 bases, with 11 bases between them. CDR3 length equals 11 residues. The CDR3 coding sequence is TGTGCTAGTGGCCGGGACTGGGCCCAGTACTTC. Its protein product is CASGRDWAQYF.

A single count supports this clone. Other DNA sequences in the same sample also yield this CDR3. This chain connects TRBV2 to TRBJ1-3; D gene ambiguous. Germline loops: CDR1 SNHLY, CDR2 FYNNEI. This CDR3 spans 15 amino acids. Trimming cost V 3 bases and J 0 bases, with 9 bases left between them. The CDR3 loop is CASSDDTASGNTIYF. CDR3 nucleotides: TGTGCCAGCAGTGACGACACCGCCTCTGGAAACACCATATATTTT. The whole variable domain, filled in from reference TRBV2 and TRBJ1-3, reads EPEVTQTPSHQVTQMGQEVILRCVPISNHLYFYWYRQILGQKVEFLVSFYNNEISEKSEIFDDQFSVERPDGSNFTLKIRSTKLEDSAMYFCASSDDTASGNTIYFGEGSWLTVV.

This chain links TRBV2 with TRBJ1-4; no clear D. Germline V gene data show CDR1 as SNHLY and CDR2 as FYNNEI. The CDR3 spans 14 residues. V dropped 7 bases and J dropped 5 bases, with 14 bases sitting between them. The CDR3, as DNA: TGTGCCAGCAAGGCGGACCGAAGCAATGAAAAACTGTTTTTT. Encoded protein: CASKADRSNEKLFF.

The CDR3 DNA sequence: TGTGCCAGCAGTTTGGGAACTTATCCGGCGGCAGATACGCAGTATTTT. Translated: CASSLGTYPAADTQYF. This chain links TRBV27 with TRBJ2-3, with D unclear. The CDR3 spans 16 residues. Germline V gene data show CDR1 as MNHEY and CDR2 as SMNVEV (reference sequence). V lost 3 bases, J lost 4 bases, and 17 bases lay in between.

This chain links TRBV7-9 with TRBJ1-3; D not resolved. Germline values: CDR1 SEHNR, CDR2 FQNEAQ (reference sequence). The CDR3 runs 16 residues. Trimming took off 2 bases at V and 1 base at J, with 12 bases between the two ends. The CDR3 protein is CASSLISAGSGNTIYF. As DNA, the CDR3 is TGTGCCAGCAGCTTAATCTCTGCCGGGTCTGGAAACACCATATATTTT.

The chain combines TRBV6-1 with TRBJ1-2, with 9 bases fitting TRBD1. CDR1 and CDR2 (germline): MNHNS, SASEGT. J was trimmed by 4 bases and V by 10 bases; bases with no gene match: 10. This CDR3 has 14 amino acids. CDR3 in amino acids: CATRSGTGSYGYTF. The CDR3 DNA is TGTGCCACCCGTTCCGGGACAGGGTCCTATGGCTACACCTTC.

This rearrangement joins TRBV2 to TRBJ2-1; no reliable D call. The germline gives CDR1 SNHLY, CDR2 FYNNEI. The CDR3 runs to 14 residues. The ends were cut back, 7 bases at V and 0 bases at J, with 10 bases in the middle. Here the CDR3 reads CASTLIGSYNEQFF. As DNA, the CDR3 is TGTGCCAGCACACTTATAGGCTCCTACAATGAGCAGTTCTTC.

The CDR3 here is CATSTNRLAGTYNEQFF. The CDR3 DNA is TGTGCCACCAGCACCAACCGACTAGCGGGGACCTACAATGAGCAGTTCTTC. The chain recombines TRBV15 with TRBJ2-1, with 11 nucleotides matching TRBD2. The CDR3 is made up of 17 amino acids. V was pared by 4 bases and J by 2 bases, with 7 bases of the junction left unmatched. Germline CDR1 is LNHNV and CDR2 is YYDKDF (reference sequence).

The V and J genes are TRBV5-4 and TRBJ1-2; 8 bases agree with TRBD1. Looked up from germline, CDR1 is SGHNT and CDR2 is YYREEE (reference sequence). The CDR3 is 14 residues long. Trimming removed 0 bases from V and 3 bases from J; junction bases left unmatched: 1. CDR3 sequence reads: CASSLGQGHYGYTF. In nucleotides, the CDR3 is TGTGCCAGCAGCTTGGGACAGGGGCACTATGGCTACACCTTC. Variable domain in full (rest from reference TRBV5-4 and TRBJ1-2): ETGVTQSPTHLIKTRGQQVTLRCSSQSGHNTVSWYQQALGQGPQFIFQYYREEENGRGNFPPRFSGLQFPNYSSELNVNALELDDSALYLCASSLGQGHYGYTFGSGTRLTVV.

The chain has TRBV4-1 and TRBJ2-5, with 7 bases identical to TRBD2. The DNA end lines up better with TRBJ2-7; the J call may be wrong. This CDR3 contains 14 residues. In germline, CDR1 is MGHRA, CDR2 YSYEKL. The CDR3 DNA is TGCGCCAGCAGCCAAGCGGGGGGCTCCTACGAGCAGTACTTC. Translation gives CASSQAGGSYEQYF.

This clone was recorded a few times. This chain links TRBV5-1 with TRBJ2-5, with 9 bases that match TRBD1. The V segment lost 0 bases and the J segment 5 bases; nucleotides outside the gene matches: 5. This CDR3 region has 15 residues. CDR1 is SGHRS, CDR2 YFSETQ, per germline. The CDR3 DNA follows: TGCGCCAGCAGCTTGGGACCGACAGGGGGTGAGACCCAGTACTTC. It translates to CASSLGPTGGETQYF.